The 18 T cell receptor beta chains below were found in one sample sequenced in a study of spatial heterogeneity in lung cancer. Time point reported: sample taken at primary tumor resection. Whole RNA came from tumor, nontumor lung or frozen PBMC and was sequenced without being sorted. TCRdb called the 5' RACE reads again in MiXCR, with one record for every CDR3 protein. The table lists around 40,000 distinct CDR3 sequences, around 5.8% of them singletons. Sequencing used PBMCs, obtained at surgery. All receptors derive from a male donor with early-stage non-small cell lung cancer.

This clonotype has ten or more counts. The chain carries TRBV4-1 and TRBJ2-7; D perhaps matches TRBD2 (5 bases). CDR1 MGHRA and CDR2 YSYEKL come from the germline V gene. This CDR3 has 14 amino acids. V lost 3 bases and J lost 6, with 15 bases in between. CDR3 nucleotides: TGCGCCAGCAGCCACCCGGCTAGCCTACCCGAGCAGTACTTC. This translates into CASSHPASLPEQYF.

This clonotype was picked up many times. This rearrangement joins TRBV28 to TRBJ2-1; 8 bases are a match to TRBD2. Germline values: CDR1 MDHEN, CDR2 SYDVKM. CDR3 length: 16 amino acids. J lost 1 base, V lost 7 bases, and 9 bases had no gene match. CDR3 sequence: CASTPDSGASYNEQFF. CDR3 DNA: TGTGCCAGCACCCCCGATAGCGGGGCATCCTACAATGAGCAGTTCTTC.

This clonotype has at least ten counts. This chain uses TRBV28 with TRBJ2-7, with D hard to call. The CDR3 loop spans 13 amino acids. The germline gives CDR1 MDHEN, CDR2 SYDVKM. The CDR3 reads CACARASSYEQYF. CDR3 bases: TGTGCTTGTGCCCGGGCGAGCTCCTACGAGCAGTACTTC.

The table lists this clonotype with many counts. CDR3 residues: CASFGVGTGDTQYF. Written as DNA, the CDR3 is TGCGCCAGCTTCGGGGTAGGGACGGGAGATACGCAGTATTTT. The chain recombines TRBV5-1 with TRBJ2-3; D is perhaps TRBD1 or TRBD2 (5 bases each). The V end was cut by 7 bases, the J end by 5 bases, with 17 bases between. CDR1 SGHRS and CDR2 YFSETQ come from the germline V gene. This CDR3 has 14 residues.

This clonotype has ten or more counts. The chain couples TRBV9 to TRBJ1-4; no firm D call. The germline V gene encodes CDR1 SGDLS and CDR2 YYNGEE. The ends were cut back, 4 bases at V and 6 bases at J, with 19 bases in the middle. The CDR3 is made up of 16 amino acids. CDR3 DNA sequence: TGTGCCAGCAGCCAGAATGGACGACCTGAGTATGAAAAACTGTTTTTT. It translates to CASSQNGRPEYEKLFF. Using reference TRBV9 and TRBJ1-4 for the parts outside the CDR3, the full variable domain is DSGVTQTPKHLITATGQRVTLRCSPRSGDLSVYWYQQSLDQGLQFLIQYYNGEERAKGNILERFSAQQFPDLHSELNLSSLELGDSALYFCASSQNGRPEYEKLFFGSGTQLSVL.

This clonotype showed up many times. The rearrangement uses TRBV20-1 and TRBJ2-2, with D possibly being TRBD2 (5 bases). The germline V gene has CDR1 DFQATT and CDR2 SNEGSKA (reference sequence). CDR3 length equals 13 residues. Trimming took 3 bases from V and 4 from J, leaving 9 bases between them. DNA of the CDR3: TGCAGTGCTAGGGTACTAGTCACCGGGGAGCTGTTTTTT. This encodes CSARVLVTGELFF.

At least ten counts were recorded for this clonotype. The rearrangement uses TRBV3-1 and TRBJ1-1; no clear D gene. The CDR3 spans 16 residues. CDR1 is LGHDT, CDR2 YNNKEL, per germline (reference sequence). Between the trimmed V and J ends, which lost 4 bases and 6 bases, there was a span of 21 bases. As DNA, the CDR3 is TGTGCCAGCAGCCCTTACGGGCCGGGGAGTAGTCCTGAAGCTTTCTTT. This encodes CASSPYGPGSSPEAFF.

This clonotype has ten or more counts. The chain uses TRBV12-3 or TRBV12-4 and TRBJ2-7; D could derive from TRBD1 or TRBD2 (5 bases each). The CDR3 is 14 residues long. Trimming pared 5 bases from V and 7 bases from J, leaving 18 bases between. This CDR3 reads CASSPSGTLGEQYF. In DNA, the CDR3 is TGTGCCAGCAGTCCTTCCGGGACCTTGGGAGAGCAGTACTTC.

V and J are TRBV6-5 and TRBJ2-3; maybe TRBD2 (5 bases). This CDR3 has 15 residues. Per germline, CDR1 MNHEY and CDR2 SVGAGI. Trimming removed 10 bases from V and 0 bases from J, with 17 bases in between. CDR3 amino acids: CATKRRLSSTDTQYF. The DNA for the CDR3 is TGTGCCACCAAGCGGAGACTTTCTAGCACAGATACGCAGTATTTT.

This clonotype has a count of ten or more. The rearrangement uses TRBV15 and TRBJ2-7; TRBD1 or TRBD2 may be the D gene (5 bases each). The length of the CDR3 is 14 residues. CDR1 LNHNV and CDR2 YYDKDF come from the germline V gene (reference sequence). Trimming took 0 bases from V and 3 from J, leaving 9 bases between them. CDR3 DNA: TGTGCCACCAGCAGAGATCTGGGGGTCTACGAGCAGTACTTC. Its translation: CATSRDLGVYEQYF.

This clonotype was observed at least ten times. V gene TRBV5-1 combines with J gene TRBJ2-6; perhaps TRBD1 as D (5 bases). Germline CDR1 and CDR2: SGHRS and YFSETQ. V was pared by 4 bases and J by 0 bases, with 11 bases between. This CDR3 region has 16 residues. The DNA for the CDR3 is TGCGCCAGCAGCCCCACAGGTCCCTCTGGGGCCAACGTCCTGACTTTC. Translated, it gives CASSPTGPSGANVLTF.

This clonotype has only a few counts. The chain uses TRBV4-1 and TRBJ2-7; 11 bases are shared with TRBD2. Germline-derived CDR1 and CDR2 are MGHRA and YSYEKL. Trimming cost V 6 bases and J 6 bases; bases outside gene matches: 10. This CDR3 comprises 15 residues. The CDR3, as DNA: TGCGCCAGCAGTCGCACGGCCCTAGCGGGGGGCGAGCAGTACTTC. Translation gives CASSRTALAGGEQYF.

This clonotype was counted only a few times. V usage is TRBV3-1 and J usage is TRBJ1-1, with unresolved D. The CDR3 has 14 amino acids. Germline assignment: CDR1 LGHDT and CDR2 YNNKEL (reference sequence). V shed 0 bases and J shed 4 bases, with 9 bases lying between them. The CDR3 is CASSQDPWGTEAFF. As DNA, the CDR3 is TGTGCCAGCAGCCAAGATCCCTGGGGCACTGAAGCTTTCTTT.

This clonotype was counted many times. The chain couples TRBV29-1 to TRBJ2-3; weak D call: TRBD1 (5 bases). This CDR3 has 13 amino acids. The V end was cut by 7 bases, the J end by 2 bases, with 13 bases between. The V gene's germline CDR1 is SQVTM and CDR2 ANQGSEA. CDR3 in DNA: TGCAGCGGCGGACACCACCTCACAGATACGCAGTATTTT. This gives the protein CSGGHHLTDTQYF.

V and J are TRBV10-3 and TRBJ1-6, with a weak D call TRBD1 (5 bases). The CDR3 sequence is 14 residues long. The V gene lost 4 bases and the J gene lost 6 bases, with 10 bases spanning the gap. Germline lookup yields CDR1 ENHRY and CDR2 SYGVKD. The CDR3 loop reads CAISGGGGNSPLHF. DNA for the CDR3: TGTGCCATCAGTGGGGGGGGAGGTAATTCACCCCTCCACTTT.

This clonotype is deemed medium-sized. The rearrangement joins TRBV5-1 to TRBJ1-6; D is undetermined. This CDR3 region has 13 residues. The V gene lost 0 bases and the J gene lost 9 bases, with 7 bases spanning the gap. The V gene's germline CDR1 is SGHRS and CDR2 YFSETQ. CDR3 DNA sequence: TGCGCCAGCAGCTTGGCGGTGACTTCACCCCTCCACTTT. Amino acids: CASSLAVTSPLHF.

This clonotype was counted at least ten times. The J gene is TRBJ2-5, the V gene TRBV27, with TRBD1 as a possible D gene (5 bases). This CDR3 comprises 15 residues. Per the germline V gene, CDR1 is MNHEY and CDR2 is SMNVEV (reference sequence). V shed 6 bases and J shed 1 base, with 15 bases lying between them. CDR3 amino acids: CASSPTRQSQETQYF. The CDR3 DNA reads TGTGCCAGCAGCCCTACCCGACAGTCCCAAGAGACCCAGTACTTC.

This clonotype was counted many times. The CDR3 sequence: CASSSSPDYGYTF. DNA for the CDR3: TGTGCCAGCAGTTCCTCCCCCGACTATGGCTACACCTTC. The V call is TRBV12-3 or TRBV12-4, the J call TRBJ1-2; the D is unclear. The CDR3 is 13 amino acids. V was trimmed by 4 bases and J by 3 bases, leaving 9 bases between them.